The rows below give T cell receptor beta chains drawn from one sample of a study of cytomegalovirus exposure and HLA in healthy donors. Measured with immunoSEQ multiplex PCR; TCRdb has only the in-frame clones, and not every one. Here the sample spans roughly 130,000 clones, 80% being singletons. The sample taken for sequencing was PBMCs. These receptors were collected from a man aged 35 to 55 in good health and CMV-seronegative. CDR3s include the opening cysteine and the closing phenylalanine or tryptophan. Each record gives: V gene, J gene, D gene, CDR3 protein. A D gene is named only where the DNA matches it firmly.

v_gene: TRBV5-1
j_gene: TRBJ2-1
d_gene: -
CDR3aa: CASRSQGSSYNEQFF

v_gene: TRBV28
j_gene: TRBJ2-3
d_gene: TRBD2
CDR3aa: CASSRGLAGGEDTQYF

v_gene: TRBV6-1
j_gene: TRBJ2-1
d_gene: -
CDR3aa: CASSARNEQFF

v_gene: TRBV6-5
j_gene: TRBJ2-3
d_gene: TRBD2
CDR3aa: CASSGLAGDDTQYF

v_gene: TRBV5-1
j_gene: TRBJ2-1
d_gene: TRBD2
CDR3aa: CASSSSGNSPNEQFF

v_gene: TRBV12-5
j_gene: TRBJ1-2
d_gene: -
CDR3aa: CASGPDSPNYGYTF

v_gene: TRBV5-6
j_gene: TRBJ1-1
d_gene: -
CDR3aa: CASSSHGGLDTEAFF

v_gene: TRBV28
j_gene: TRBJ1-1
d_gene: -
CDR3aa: CASSSGWNTEAFF

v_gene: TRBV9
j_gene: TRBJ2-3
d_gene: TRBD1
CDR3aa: CASSMDRASTDTQYF

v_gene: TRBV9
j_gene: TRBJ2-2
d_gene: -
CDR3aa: CASSVEGRATGELFF

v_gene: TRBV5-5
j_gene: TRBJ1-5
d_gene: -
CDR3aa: CASSLDSMFRNQPQHF

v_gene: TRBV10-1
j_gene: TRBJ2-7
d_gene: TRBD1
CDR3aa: CASSDSGTGTYEQYF

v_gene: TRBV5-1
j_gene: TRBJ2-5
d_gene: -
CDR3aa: CASSLGANEETQYF

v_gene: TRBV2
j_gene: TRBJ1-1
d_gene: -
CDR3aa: CASSVITGNTEAFF

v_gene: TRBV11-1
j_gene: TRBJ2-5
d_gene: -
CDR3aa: CASSVREETQYF